This TCR beta chain was profiled in a study of blood T cell repertoires in COVID-19. Method: immunoSEQ multiplex PCR; TCRdb's copy keeps in-frame clones and lacks some. The sample includes roughly 410,000 clones, around 87% of them seen just once. This CDR3 region has 15 residues. Germline lookup yields CDR1 MNHEY and CDR2 SMNVEV (reference sequence). V was trimmed by 3 bases and J by 4 bases, leaving 13 bases between them. Sequenced sample: peripheral blood. The receptor was isolated from a woman aged 60 to 75 with COVID-19, enrolled during active disease. The chain has TRBV27 and TRBJ2-1, with D maybe TRBD2 (5 bases). The CDR3: CASSFRGVEYNEQFF. The CDR3 DNA sequence: TGTGCCAGCAGTTTTCGGGGTGTGGAATACAATGAGCAGTTCTTC.